This is a list of T cell receptor beta chains from one sample in a study of T cell changes during pregnancy in multiple sclerosis. Profiling relied on immunoSEQ multiplex PCR, and the TCRdb table lists in-frame clones only, not all of them. The sample lists 40,000 to 55,000 clones, 92% occurring once. The sample consisted of CD4+ T cells from peripheral blood mononuclear cells, taken after pregnancy. All receptors derive from a female donor in good health, enrolled as a control in a pregnancy study. CDR3s leave out the opening cysteine and the closing phenylalanine or tryptophan.

J: TRBJ2-1; V: TRBV4-2; CDR3: ASSQITSGGGLYNEQF
J: TRBJ1-1; V: TRBV29-1; CDR3: SVDSGRGTEAF
J: TRBJ2-7; V: TRBV5-1; CDR3: ASSLEAGPPYEQY
J: TRBJ1-2; V: TRBV11-2; CDR3: ASSSTDYGYT
J: TRBJ2-2; V: TRBV29-1; CDR3: TGQSNTGELF
J: TRBJ2-3; V: TRBV19; CDR3: ASSIQAGGGTDTQY
J: TRBJ1-1; V: TRBV5-1; CDR3: ASSFGGTQPTEAF
J: TRBJ2-3; V: TRBV15; CDR3: ATSPRGRGIPDTQY
J: TRBJ2-7; V: TRBV5-6; CDR3: ASSPQWGGSSYEQY
J: TRBJ2-1; V: TRBV7-3; CDR3: ASSLPGGNEQF
J: TRBJ1-2; V: TRBV7-3; CDR3: ASSLSGLGGVH
J: TRBJ2-4; V: TRBV13; CDR3: ASRLAGGKNIQY
J: TRBJ2-3; V: TRBV19; CDR3: ASTGPRGLGRDTQY
J: TRBJ1-1; V: TRBV2; CDR3: ASSESGGHFLAEAF
J: TRBJ1-4; V: TRBV6-1; CDR3: ASSEGRGTTNEKLF
J: TRBJ2-5; V: TRBV9; CDR3: ASSVGAGASQETQY
J: TRBJ2-7; V: TRBV5-1; CDR3: ASSLGGDTYEQY
J: TRBJ1-6; V: TRBV5-1; CDR3: ASSLVSGESSYNSPLH
J: TRBJ1-2; V: TRBV6-5; CDR3: ASRKVAEGYGYT
J: TRBJ2-6; V: TRBV7-9; CDR3: ASSRGTGVSGANVLT
J: TRBJ1-4; V: TRBV7-9; CDR3: ASSLPVLATNEKLF
J: TRBJ1-5; V: TRBV2; CDR3: ASSGNNQPQH
J: TRBJ2-1; V: TRBV10-3; CDR3: AIRGGQGSGRDPSSSYNEQF
J: TRBJ2-1; V: TRBV10-3; CDR3: AIRGEGDEQF
J: TRBJ1-5; V: TRBV18; CDR3: ASLAPGTNQPQH